This T cell receptor beta chain originates from a study of spatial heterogeneity in lung cancer (dated by TCRdb to between 2018 and 2021). Regarding the study in general: Beta-chain transcripts were consistently detected in greater numbers than alpha-chain transcripts, which likely reflected higher beta-chain transcript abundance. In the raw uncorrected reads, each unique combination of TCR and UMI appeared more than ten times on average. In non-small cell lung cancer, the study made a quantitative comparison of TCR alpha and beta repertoires among multiple tumor regions, matched nontumor lung and blood. Nonsynonymous mutation counts, determined by whole-exome sequencing of tumor tissue, were related to TCR repertoire features. At surgery, roughly 220 tumor regions, approximately 64 matched nontumor lung samples and a few dozen PBMC samples were TCR-sequenced for both alpha and beta chains. Overall results and qualifications from the work: Additional single-cell paired TCR alpha and beta sequencing was considered necessary to confirm, at a functional level, the hypothesis that regional TCRs recognize regional mutations. Ubiquitous expanded tumor TCRs were detected in blood more often at tumor resection than at routine follow-up.

This clonotype was counted a few times. Which antigen it targets is not known. Base qualities are not recorded, but no much larger clone differs from it by a single base. The time point label, read with the paper, signifies: sample taken at primary tumor resection. Without any cell sorting, TCR sequencing was performed on whole RNA extracted either from tumor and nontumor lung tissue or from cryopreserved PBMC samples. Donors were 72 patients with early-stage, untreated non-small cell lung cancer from the lung TRACERx cohort. Patients were selected for TCR sequencing only if sufficient RNA was available from at least two tumor regions. Taken from cysteine to phenylalanine, the CDR3 has 14 residues. This entry keeps only the CDR3 DNA: 42 bases, framed from base 1. From V the trimming removes 7 bases and from J it removes 3 bases, while the gene matches leave 9 bases of the junction unaccounted for. Per the germline V gene, SQVTM is the CDR1 and ANQGSEA is the CDR2.

Library method: 5' RACE. For sequencing, a NextSeq 500 was employed. To allow correction of PCR and sequencing errors, the TCR library protocol tagged every TCR cDNA molecule with a unique molecular identifier. As for how the authors treated the data: Decombinator tools were used for TCR identification, UMI-based error correction and CDR3 extraction. Expanded TCRs were defined as those above a frequency of 2 per 1,000, corresponding to the top 1% of the tumor frequency distribution. Renyi diversity was calculated using the R vegan package after each repertoire was subsampled 100 times to 5,000 TCRs. CDR3 similarity networks were built from amino acid triplet string-kernel similarity, connecting CDR3s with pairwise similarity above 0.82. The raw public data were reprocessed by TCRdb itself: fastp quality trimming at Q25, MiXCR clonotype calling, in-frame beta chains only. For every CDR3 protein sequence, its rows merge into one entry that carries the most common genes and DNA. These V and J calls are TCRdb output, not the study's own analysis. The sample table lists around 92,000 distinct CDR3 sequences, less than 15% of them with a count of one. The ten largest make up about 41% of the sample.

The TCR comes from a male donor with early-stage non-small cell lung cancer. The chain joins TRBV29-1 to TRBJ2-3; TRBD2 matches 8 bases in the middle. The source material was PBMCs, sampled at surgery. The DNA sequence is as follows: TGCAGCGCTACAGCGGGAGAAGGTACAGATACGCAGTATTTT. This is translated as CSATAGEGTDTQYF.